Below, one T cell receptor beta chain is given with its context. This sample stems from a study of blood T cell repertoires in COVID-19. Looking at the study overall: The study drew acute and convalescent COVID-19 samples from the United States, Italy and Spain.

Sequencing used immunoSEQ multiplex PCR; TCRdb keeps in-frame clones, though not all of them. The sample has approximately 150,000 clones; 85% to 95% are singletons. Germline V gene lookup returns CDR1 LNHDA and CDR2 SQIVND (reference sequence). The CDR3 contains 15 residues. The junction had 6 bases not matched to a gene; V was cut back by 5 bases and J by 0 bases. The origin of this receptor is a woman between 55 and 75 years old with COVID-19, enrolled during active disease. V and J are TRBV19 and TRBJ2-7; 8 positions match TRBD2. Sequencing was carried out using peripheral blood. CDR3 sequence: CASSSGGGPSYEQYF. CDR3 coding DNA: TGTGCCAGTAGTTCGGGGGGGGGACCCTCCTACGAGCAGTACTTC.